This TCR beta chain was identified in a study of T cells in Graves' hyperthyroidism and ophthalmopathy. This CDR3 region has 15 residues. Per germline, CDR1 SGHTA and CDR2 FQGNSA. J lost 0 bases, V lost 5 bases, and 7 bases had no gene match. With a duration under 2 months, the hyperthyroidism was newly diagnosed in patients aged 18 to 65. Study-wide results and caveats: From stable hyperthyroidism, ophthalmopathy was set apart by a 13 V-J model. Blood also showed most of the thyroid clonotypes that were expanded above 0.001. For ophthalmopathy, model prediction preceded onset by a median about 6.4 months.

This clonotype was found many times. Its antigen is unidentified. Regions amplified from RNA transcripts were the TCR beta CDR3 regions. Using the HTBI primer set, a first-round RT-PCR was run on the TCR CDR3. TCRdb processed the multiplex PCR reads anew with MiXCR; each CDR3 protein has one entry. The sample has about 98,000 distinct CDR3 sequences, 35% to 45% seen once; the top ten hold roughly a tenth. This chain links TRBV7-2 with TRBJ2-7; 7 nucleotides agree with TRBD1. The receptor was derived from a woman in her 30s with Graves' hyperthyroidism. The sequencing sample was made of peripheral blood or thyroid tissue (not recorded which). The CDR3 here is CASSLGQATSYEQYF. The CDR3 DNA is TGTGCCAGCAGCCTAGGACAGGCGACCTCCTACGAGCAGTACTTC.